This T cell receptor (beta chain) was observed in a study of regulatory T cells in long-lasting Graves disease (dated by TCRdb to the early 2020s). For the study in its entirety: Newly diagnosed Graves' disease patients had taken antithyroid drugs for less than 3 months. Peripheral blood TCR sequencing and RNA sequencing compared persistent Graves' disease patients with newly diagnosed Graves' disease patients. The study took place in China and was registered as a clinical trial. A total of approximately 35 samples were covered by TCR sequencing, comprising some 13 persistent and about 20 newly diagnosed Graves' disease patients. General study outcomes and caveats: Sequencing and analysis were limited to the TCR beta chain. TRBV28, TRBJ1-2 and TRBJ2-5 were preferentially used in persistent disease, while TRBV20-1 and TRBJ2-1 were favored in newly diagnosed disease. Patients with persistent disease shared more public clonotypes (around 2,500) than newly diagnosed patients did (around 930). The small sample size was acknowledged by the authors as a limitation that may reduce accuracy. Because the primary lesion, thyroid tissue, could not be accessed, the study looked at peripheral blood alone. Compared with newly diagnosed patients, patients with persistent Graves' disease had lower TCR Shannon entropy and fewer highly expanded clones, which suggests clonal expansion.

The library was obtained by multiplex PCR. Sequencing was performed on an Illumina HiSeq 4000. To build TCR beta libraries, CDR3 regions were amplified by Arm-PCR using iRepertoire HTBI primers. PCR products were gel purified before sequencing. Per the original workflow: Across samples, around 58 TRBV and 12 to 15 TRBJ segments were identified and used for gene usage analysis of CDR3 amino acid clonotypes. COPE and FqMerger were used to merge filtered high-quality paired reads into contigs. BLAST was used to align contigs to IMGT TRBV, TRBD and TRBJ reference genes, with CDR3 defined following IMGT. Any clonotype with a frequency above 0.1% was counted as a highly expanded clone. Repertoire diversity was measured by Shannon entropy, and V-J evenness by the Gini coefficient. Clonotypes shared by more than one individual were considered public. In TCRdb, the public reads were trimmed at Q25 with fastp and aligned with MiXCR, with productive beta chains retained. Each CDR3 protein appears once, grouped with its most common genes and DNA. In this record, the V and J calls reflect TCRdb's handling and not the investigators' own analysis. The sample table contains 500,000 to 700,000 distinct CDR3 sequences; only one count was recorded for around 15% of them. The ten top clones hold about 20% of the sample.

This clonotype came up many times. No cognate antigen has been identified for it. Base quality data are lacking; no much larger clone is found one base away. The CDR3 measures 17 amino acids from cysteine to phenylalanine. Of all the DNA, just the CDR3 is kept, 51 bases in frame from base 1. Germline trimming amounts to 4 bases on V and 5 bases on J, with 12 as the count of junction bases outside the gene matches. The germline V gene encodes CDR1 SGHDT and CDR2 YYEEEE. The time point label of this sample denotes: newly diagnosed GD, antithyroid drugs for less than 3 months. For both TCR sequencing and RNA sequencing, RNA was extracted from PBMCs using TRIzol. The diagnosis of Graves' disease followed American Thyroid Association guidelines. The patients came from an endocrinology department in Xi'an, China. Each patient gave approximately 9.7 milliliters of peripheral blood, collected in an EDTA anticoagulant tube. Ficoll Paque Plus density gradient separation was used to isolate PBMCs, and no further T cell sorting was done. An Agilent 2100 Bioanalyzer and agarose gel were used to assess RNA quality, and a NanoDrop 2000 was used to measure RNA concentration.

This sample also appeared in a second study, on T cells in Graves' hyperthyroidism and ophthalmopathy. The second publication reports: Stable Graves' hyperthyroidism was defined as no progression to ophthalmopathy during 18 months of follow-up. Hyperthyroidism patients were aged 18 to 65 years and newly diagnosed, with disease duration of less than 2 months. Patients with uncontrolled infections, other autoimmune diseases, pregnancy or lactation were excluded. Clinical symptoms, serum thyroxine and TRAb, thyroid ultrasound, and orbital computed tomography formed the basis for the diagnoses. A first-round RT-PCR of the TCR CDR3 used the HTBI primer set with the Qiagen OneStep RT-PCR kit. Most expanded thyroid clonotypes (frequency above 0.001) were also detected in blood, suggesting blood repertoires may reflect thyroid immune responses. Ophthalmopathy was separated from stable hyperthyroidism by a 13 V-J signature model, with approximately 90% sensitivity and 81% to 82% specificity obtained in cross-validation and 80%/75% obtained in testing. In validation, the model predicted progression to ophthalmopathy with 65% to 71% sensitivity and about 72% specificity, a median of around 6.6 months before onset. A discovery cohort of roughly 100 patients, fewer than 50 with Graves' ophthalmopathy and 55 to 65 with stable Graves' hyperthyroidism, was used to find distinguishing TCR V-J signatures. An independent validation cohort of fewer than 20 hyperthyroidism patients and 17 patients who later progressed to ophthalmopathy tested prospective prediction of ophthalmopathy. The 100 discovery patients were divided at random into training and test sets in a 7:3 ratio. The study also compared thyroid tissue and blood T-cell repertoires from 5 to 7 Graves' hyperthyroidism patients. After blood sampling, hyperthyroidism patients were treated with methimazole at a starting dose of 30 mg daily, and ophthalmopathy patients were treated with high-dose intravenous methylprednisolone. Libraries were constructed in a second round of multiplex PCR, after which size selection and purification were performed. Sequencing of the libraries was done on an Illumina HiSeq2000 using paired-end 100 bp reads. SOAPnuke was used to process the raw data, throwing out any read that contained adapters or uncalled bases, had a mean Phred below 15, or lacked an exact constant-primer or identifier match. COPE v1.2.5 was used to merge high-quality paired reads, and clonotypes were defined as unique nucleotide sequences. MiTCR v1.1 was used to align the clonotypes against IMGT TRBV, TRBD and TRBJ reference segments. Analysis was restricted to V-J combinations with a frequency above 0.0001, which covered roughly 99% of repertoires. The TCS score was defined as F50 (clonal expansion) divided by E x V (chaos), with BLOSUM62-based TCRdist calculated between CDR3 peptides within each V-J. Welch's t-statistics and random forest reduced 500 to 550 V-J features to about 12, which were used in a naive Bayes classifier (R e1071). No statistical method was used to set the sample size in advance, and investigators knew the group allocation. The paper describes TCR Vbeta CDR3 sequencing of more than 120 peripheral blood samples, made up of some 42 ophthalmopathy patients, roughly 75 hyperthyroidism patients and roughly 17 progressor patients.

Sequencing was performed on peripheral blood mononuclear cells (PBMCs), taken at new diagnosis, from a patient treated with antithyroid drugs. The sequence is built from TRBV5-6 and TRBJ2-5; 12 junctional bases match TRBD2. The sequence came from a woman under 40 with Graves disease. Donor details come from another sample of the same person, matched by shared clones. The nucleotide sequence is TGTGCCAGCAGCCGCCTTAGACTAGCGGGAGCGAGGGAGACCCAGTACTTC. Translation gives CASSRLRLAGARETQYF.